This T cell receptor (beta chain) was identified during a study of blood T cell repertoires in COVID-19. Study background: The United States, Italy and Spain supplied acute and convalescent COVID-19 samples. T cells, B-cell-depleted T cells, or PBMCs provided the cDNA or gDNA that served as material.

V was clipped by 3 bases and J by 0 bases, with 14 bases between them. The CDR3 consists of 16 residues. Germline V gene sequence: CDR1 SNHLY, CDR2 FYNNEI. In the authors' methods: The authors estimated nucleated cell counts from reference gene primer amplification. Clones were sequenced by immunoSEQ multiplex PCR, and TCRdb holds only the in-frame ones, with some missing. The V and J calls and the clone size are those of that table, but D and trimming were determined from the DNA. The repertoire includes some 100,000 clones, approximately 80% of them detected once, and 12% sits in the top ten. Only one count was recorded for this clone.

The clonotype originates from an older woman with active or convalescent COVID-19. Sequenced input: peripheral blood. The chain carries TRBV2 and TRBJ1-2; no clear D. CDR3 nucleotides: TGTGCCAGCAGTGATTCCCCTATCAAGACTAACTATGGCTACACCTTC. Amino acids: CASSDSPIKTNYGYTF.